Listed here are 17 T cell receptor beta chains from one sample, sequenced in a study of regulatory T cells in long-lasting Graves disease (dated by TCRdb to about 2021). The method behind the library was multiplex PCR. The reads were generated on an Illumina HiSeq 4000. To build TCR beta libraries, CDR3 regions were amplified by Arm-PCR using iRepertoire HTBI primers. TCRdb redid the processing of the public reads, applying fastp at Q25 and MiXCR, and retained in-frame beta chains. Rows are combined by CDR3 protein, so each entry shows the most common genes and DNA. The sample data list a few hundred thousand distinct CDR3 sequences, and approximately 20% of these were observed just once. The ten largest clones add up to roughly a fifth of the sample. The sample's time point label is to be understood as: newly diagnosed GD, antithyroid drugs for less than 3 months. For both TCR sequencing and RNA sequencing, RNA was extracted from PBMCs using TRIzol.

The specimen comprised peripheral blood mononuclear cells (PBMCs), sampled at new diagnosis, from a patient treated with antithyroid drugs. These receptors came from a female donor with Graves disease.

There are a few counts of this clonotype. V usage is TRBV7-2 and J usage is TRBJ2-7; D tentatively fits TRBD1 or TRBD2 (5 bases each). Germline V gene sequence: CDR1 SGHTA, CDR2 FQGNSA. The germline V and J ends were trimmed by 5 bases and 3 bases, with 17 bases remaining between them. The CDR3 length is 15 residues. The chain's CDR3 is CASSPGQVHYYEQYF. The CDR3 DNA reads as TGTGCCAGCAGCCCGGGGCAGGTACACTACTACGAGCAGTACTTC.

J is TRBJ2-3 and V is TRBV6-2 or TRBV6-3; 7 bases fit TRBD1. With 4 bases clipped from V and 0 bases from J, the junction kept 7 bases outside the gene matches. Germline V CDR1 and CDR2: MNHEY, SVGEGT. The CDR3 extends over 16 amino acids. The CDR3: CASSSYRTGSTDTQYF. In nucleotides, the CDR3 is TGTGCCAGCAGTTCCTATAGGACAGGTAGCACAGATACGCAGTATTTT.

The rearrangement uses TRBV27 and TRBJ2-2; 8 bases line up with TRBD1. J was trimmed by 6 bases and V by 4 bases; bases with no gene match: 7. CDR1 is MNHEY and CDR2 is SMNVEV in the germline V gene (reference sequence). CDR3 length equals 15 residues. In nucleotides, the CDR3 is TGTGCCAGCAGTTCGCAGGGGGCGCAGGCCGGGGAGCTGTTTTTT. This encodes CASSSQGAQAGELFF.

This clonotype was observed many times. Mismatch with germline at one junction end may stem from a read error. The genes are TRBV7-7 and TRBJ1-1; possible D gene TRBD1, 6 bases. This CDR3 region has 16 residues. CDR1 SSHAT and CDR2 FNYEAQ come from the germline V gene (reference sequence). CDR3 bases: TGTGCTAGCAGCCCCCTCCGGGGACACGTGAACACTGAAGCTTTCTTT. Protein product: CASSPLRGHVNTEAFF.

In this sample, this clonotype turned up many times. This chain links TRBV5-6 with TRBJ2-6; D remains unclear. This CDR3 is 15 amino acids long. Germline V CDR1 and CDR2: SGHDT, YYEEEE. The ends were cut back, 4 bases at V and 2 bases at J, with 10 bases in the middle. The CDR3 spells CASSPRRAGANVLTF. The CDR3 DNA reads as TGTGCCAGCAGCCCCAGACGGGCTGGGGCCAACGTCCTGACTTTC. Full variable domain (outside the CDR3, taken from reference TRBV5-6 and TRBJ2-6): DAGVTQSPTHLIKTRGQQVTLRCSPKSGHDTVSWYQQALGQGPQFIFQYYEEEERQRGNFPDRFSGHQFPNYSSELNVNALLLGDSALYLCASSPRRAGANVLTFGAGSRLTVL.

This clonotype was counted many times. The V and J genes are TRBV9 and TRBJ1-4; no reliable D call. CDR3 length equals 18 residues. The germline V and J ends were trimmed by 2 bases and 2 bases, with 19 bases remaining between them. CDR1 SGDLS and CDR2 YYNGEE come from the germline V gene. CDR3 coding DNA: TGTGCCAGCAGCGTCGGGTTGGGTGGATTCGTGACTAATGAAAAACTGTTTTTT. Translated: CASSVGLGGFVTNEKLFF.

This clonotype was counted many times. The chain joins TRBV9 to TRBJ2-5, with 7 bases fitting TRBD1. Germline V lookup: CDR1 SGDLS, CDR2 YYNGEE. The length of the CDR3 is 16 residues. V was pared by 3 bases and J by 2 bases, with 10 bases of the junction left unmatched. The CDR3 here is CASSANRDSDQETQYF. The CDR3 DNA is TGTGCCAGCAGCGCCAACCGGGACAGCGATCAAGAGACCCAGTACTTC.

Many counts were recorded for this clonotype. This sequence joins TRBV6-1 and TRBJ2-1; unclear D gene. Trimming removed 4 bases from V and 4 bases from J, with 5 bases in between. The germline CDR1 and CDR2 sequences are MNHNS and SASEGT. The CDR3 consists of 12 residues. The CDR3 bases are TGTGCCAGCAGTGCCAGTTACAATGAGCAGTTCTTC. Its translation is CASSASYNEQFF.

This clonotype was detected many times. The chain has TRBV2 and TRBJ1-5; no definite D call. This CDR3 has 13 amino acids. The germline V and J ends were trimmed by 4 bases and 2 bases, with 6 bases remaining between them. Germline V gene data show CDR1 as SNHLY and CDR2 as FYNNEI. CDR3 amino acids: CASSGTRNQPQHF. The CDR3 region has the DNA TGTGCCAGCAGTGGCACCCGCAATCAGCCCCAGCATTTT.

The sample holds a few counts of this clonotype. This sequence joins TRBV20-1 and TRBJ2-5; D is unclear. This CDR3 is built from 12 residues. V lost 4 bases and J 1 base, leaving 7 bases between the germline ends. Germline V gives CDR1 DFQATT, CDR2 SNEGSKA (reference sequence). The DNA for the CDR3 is TGCAGTGCTAAGCGTGGCCAAGAGACCCAGTACTTC. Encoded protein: CSAKRGQETQYF.

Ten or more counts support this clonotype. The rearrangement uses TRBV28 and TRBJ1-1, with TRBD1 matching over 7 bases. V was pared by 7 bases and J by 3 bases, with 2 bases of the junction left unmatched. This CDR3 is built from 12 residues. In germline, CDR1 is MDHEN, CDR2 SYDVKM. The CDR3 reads CASIGTDTEAFF. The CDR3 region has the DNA TGTGCCAGCATCGGGACAGACACTGAAGCTTTCTTT.

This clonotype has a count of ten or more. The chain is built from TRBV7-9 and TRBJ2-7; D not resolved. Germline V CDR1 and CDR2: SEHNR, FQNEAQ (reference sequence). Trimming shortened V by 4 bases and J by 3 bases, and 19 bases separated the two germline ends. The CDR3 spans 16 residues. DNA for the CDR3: TGTGCCAGCAGCTCATACCGCGAGACGTCGGACTACGAGCAGTACTTC. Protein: CASSSYRETSDYEQYF. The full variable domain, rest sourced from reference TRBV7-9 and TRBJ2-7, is DTGVSQNPRHKITKRGQNVTFRCDPISEHNRLYWYRQTLGQGPEFLTYFQNEAQLEKSRLLSDRFSAERPKGSFSTLEIQRTEQGDSAMYLCASSSYRETSDYEQYFGPGTRLTVT.

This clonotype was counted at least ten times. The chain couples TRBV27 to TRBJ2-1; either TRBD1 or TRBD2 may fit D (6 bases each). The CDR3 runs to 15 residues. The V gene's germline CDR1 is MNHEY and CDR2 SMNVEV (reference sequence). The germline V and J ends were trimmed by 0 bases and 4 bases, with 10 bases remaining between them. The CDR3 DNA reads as TGTGCCAGCAGTTTATCCGGGGGCGAATACAATGAGCAGTTCTTC. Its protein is CASSLSGGEYNEQFF.

The CDR3, as DNA: TGTGCCAGCAGCTTGTACGCGGCGGTTGGATACAGGGCACTTTCCTACGAGCAGTACTTC. Residues: CASSLYAAVGYRALSYEQYF. The chain employs TRBV7-2 and TRBJ2-7, with D perhaps matching TRBD1 (6 bases). The V and J ends lost 3 bases and 1 base respectively, with 28 bases between them. CDR3 length: 20 amino acids. The germline V gene has CDR1 SGHTA and CDR2 FQGNSA.

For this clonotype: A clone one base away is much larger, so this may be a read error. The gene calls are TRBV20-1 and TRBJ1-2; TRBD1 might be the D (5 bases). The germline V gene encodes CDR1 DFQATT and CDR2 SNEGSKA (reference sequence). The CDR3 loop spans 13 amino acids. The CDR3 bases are TGCAGTGCTAGAGAGGGTCAAGGGCGGGGCTGCACCTTC. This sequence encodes CSAREGQGRGCTF.

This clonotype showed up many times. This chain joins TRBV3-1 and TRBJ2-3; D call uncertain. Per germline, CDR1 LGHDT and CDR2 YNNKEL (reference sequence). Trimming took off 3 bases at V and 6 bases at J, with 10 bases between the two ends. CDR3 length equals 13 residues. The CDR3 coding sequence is TGTGCCAGCAGCCAGCGTGCCTACGATACGCAGTATTTT. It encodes CASSQRAYDTQYF.

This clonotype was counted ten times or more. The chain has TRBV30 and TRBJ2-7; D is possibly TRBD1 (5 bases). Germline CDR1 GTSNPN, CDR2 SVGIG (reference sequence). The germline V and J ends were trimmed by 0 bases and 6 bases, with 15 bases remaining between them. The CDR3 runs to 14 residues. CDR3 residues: CAWSVWGRFTEQYF. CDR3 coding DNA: TGTGCCTGGAGTGTCTGGGGCAGATTTACCGAGCAGTACTTC.